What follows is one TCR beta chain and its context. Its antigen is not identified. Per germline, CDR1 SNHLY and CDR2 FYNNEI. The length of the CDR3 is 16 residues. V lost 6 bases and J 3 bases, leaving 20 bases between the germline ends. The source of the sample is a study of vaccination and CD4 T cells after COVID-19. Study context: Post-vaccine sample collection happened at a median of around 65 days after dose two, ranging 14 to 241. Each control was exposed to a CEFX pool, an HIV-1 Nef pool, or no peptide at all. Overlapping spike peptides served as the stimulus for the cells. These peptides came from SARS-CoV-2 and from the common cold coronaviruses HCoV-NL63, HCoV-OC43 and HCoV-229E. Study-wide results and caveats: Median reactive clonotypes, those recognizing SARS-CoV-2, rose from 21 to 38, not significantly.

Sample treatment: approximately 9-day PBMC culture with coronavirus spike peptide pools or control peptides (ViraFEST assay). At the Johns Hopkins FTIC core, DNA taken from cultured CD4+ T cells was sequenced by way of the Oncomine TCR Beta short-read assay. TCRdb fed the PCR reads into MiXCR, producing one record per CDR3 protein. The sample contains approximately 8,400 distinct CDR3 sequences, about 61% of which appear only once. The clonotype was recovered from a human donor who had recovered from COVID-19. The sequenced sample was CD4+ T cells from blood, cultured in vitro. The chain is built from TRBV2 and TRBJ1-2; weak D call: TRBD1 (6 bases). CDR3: CASSETGLGGDYGYTF. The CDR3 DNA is TGTGCCAGCAGCGAAACGGGCCTCGGGGGCGACTATGGCTACACCTTC.